A single sample is the source of the 11 T cell receptor beta chains below, sequenced in a study of shared clonotypes between healthy human individuals. TCRdb keeps only in-frame clones here, not all; method: immunoSEQ multiplex PCR. In the table there are 450,000 to 500,000 clones, 79% of which are singletons. The sequenced sample was PBMCs. The receptors shown here come from a woman between 40 and 50 years old in good health. Some clones in this sample may be carry-over from other donors' samples.

This clone was recorded once. In the same sample, other DNA sequences code for this CDR3. This chain connects TRBV6-6 to TRBJ1-1, with 7 bases lining up with TRBD1. The CDR3 spans 13 residues. Germline V lookup: CDR1 MNHNY, CDR2 SVGAGI (reference sequence). V shed 4 bases, J shed 4 bases, and the junction held 3 bases outside the gene matches. CDR3 DNA: TGTGCCAGCAGTTTAGACAGGGCCACTGAAGCTTTCTTT. It specifies CASSLDRATEAFF.

The chain joins TRBV5-1 to TRBJ2-3, with 9 positions matching TRBD2. CDR3 length equals 16 residues. V lost 4 bases and J lost 4; bases outside the gene matches: 10. CDR1 and CDR2 (germline): SGHRS, YFSETQ. The CDR3 DNA is TGCGCCAGCAGCGCGGGACTAGCATCTTCGGCAGATACGCAGTATTTT. Residues: CASSAGLASSADTQYF. The full variable domain, with the rest looked up from reference TRBV5-1 and TRBJ2-3, is KAGVTQTPRYLIKTRGQQVTLSCSPISGHRSVSWYQQTPGQGLQFLFEYFSETQRNKGNFPGRFSGRQFSNSRSEMNVSTLELGDSALYLCASSAGLASSADTQYFGPGTRLTVL.

J is TRBJ2-4 and V is TRBV18, with 7 bases lining up with TRBD2. CDR3 length equals 16 residues. Germline values: CDR1 KGHSH, CDR2 LQKENI. V lost 1 base, J lost 8 bases, and 11 bases stayed unmatched. CDR3 amino acids: CASSPQVGGPRDIQYF. The CDR3 nucleotides are TGTGCCAGCTCACCACAGGTGGGAGGGCCCAGGGACATTCAGTACTTC.

The chain carries TRBV7-8 and TRBJ2-4; TRBD2 agrees at 7 bases. Looked up from germline, CDR1 is SGHVS and CDR2 is FQNEAQ. CDR3 length equals 14 residues. The V gene end was trimmed by 3 bases and the J gene end by 8 bases; junction bases not matched to a gene: 7. CDR3 region: CASSLMRESDIQYF. CDR3 nucleotides: TGTGCCAGCAGCTTGATGCGGGAGTCGGACATTCAGTACTTC.

The rearrangement links TRBV5-1 to TRBJ2-7; TRBD2 is a possible D gene (6 bases). This CDR3 spans 14 amino acids. Trimming shortened V by 4 bases and J by 6 bases, and 17 bases separated the two germline ends. Germline V gene sequence: CDR1 SGHRS, CDR2 YFSETQ. The CDR3 DNA is TGCGCCAGCAGCGGGGGGACCAAAGGTGGCGAGCAGTACTTC. It translates to CASSGGTKGGEQYF. Variable domain in full (rest from reference TRBV5-1 and TRBJ2-7): KAGVTQTPRYLIKTRGQQVTLSCSPISGHRSVSWYQQTPGQGLQFLFEYFSETQRNKGNFPGRFSGRQFSNSRSEMNVSTLELGDSALYLCASSGGTKGGEQYFGPGTRLTVT.

The chain combines TRBV29-1 with TRBJ1-2, with a possible D match to TRBD1 (6 bases). This CDR3 has 16 amino acids. Trimming cost V 0 bases and J 5 bases, with 19 bases left between them. In germline, CDR1 is SQVTM, CDR2 ANQGSEA. CDR3 sequence: CSVEDFSPRRGYGYTF. The DNA of the CDR3 is TGCAGCGTTGAAGATTTTTCACCCCGTAGGGGGTATGGCTACACCTTC.

The chain employs TRBV10-2 and TRBJ2-1, with 10 bases matching TRBD2. This CDR3 has 14 amino acids. Unmatched junction bases numbered 11, after V lost 6 bases and J lost 12 bases. The germline V gene has CDR1 WSHSY and CDR2 SAAADI. CDR3 DNA sequence: TGCGCCAGCAGGACTAGCGGGTCACTCGGAGGGCAGTTCTTC. It encodes CASRTSGSLGGQFF.

This clone was recorded a few times. This rearrangement joins TRBV19 to TRBJ1-5; no reliable D call. CDR3 length: 14 amino acids. CDR1 LNHDA and CDR2 SQIVND come from the germline V gene (reference sequence). V was pared by 7 bases and J by 0 bases, with 10 bases between. The CDR3 spells CASKRVDSNQPQHF. CDR3 coding DNA: TGTGCCAGTAAGCGGGTAGATAGCAATCAGCCCCAGCATTTT.

The chain employs TRBV7-9 and TRBJ2-3, with D perhaps TRBD2 (6 bases). Germline CDR1 and CDR2: SEHNR and FQNEAQ (reference sequence). Trimming pared 0 bases from V and 5 bases from J, leaving 18 bases between. The length of the CDR3 is 17 residues. CDR3 bases: TGTGCCAGCAGCTTAGCGGCGACAGCGGGCTACGGAGATACGCAGTATTTT. Amino acids: CASSLAATAGYGDTQYF.

The chain is built from TRBV7-4 and TRBJ2-7; 7 nucleotides line up with TRBD2. V lost 4 bases and J lost 6; bases outside the gene matches: 21. Germline V gene sequence: CDR1 SGHVT, CDR2 SQSDAQ. This CDR3 region has 18 residues. The CDR3 loop reads CASSSGTRTSLLVREQYF. Written as DNA, the CDR3 is TGTGCCAGCAGCTCAGGAACGCGGACTAGTCTATTAGTTCGCGAGCAGTACTTC.

The rearrangement uses TRBV7-9 and TRBJ1-1, with D perhaps TRBD1 (5 bases). CDR1 and CDR2 (germline): SEHNR, FQNEAQ (reference sequence). This CDR3 spans 16 amino acids. V lost 5 bases and J 4 bases, leaving 20 bases between the germline ends. The CDR3, as DNA: TGTGCCAGCAGCACCCCGGGGCCACTTACCAGCACTGAAGCTTTCTTT. Translating it yields CASSTPGPLTSTEAFF.